This record looks at one TCR beta chain sequence and its context. The antigen is undetermined. This sample is part of a study of blood T cells in healthy people across ages. Primers used in a second PCR of about 6 to 11 cycles were a sample-barcoded 5' primer and a J-beta primer mix. TCRdb re-analysed the 5' RACE reads in MiXCR, keeping a single row per CDR3 protein. The table lists some 1.8 million distinct CDR3 sequences, more than 35% of them singletons. The length of the CDR3 is 12 residues. CDR1 is DFQATT and CDR2 is SNEGSKA in the germline V gene (reference sequence). Trimming removed 6 bases from V and 5 bases from J; junction bases left unmatched: 6. Study outcomes and limitations: The long-lived group displayed more naive CD4+ cells, plus higher diversity, than the aged donors did. Age advanced and TCR beta diversity per million T cells fell, roughly linearly.

Per sample, extraction of total RNA gave at least 5.5 micrograms in every case. This sequence originates from a human donor in good health. The V gene is TRBV20-1, the J gene TRBJ1-2, with TRBD1 matching over 7 bases. Sequenced input: blood. CDR3 in DNA: TGCAGTGCCCAAACAGGGGTTTATGGCTACACCTTC. It yields the protein CSAQTGVYGYTF.